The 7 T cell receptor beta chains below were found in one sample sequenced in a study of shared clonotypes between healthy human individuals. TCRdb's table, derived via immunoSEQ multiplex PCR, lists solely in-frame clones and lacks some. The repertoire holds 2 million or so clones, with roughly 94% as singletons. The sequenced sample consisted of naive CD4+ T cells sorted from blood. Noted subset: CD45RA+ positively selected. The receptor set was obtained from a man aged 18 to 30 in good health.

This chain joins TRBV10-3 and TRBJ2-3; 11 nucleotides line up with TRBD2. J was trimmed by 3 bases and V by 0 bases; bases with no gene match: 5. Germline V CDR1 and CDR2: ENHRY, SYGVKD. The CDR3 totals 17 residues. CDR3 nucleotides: TGTGCCATCAGTGAGTCTCGACTAGCGGGAATGACAGATACGCAGTATTTT. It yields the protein CAISESRLAGMTDTQYF.

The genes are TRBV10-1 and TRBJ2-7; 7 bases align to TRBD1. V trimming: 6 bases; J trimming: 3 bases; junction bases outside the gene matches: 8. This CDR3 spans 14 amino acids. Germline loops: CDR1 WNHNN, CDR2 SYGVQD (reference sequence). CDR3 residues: CASSARQGFYEQYF. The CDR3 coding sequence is TGCGCCAGCAGCGCCCGACAGGGTTTCTACGAGCAGTACTTC.

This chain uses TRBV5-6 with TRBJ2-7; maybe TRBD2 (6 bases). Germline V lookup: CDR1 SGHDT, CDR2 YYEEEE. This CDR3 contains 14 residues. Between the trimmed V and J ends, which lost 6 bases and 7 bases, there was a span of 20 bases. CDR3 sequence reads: CASIMDGQGGEQYF. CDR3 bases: TGTGCCAGCATCATGGACGGGCAAGGAGGGGAGCAGTACTTC.

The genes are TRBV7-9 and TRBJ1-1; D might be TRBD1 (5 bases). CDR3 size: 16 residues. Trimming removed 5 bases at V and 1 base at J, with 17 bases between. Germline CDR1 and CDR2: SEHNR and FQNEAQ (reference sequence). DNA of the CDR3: TGTGCCAGCAGCCCCCGAGCGGGGGTCCCGAACACTGAAGCTTTCTTT. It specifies CASSPRAGVPNTEAFF.

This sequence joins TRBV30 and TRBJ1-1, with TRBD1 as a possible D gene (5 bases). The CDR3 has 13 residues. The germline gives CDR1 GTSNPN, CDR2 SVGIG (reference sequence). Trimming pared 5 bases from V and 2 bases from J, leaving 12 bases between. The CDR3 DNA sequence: TGTGCCTGGGAGGACACCGGAAACACTGAAGCTTTCTTT. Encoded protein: CAWEDTGNTEAFF.

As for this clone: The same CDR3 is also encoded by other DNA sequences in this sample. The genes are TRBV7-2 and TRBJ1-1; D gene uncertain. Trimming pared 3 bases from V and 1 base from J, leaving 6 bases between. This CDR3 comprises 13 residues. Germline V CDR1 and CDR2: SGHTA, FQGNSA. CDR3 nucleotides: TGTGCCAGCAGCTTGACGGCGAACACTGAAGCTTTCTTT. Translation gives CASSLTANTEAFF.

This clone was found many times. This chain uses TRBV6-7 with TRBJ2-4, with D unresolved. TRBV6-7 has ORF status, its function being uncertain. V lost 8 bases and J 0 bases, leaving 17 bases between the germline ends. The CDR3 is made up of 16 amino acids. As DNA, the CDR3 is TGTGCCAGCCCTTCCTTACAGTTACTAGCCAAAAACATTCAGTACTTC. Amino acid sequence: CASPSLQLLAKNIQYF.